This T cell receptor (beta chain) was found in a study of identical twins. Study-level findings and limits: Part of the zero-insertion signal could reflect confounding by invariant MAIT and iNKT cells.

The CDR3 consists of 15 residues. The V gene lost 4 bases and the J gene lost 1 base, with 13 bases spanning the gap. The germline gives CDR1 MGHRA, CDR2 YSYEKL. TCRdb reanalysed the 5' RACE reads using MiXCR and keeps one entry per CDR3 protein. The sample lists 450,000 or so distinct CDR3 sequences, 13% to 15% occurring once. This clonotype was seen only a few times. Its target is not known. Separately, the same data were catalogued under a study of yellow fever vaccine responses in identical twins.

What was sequenced was CD4+ T cells sorted from blood. This chain links TRBV4-1 with TRBJ1-1, with a possible D match to TRBD1 (6 bases). This sequence was found in a woman aged 18-29 years in good health. This chain's CDR3 is CASSPGDRSNTEAFF. As DNA, the CDR3 is TGCGCCAGCAGCCCCGGAGACAGGTCGAACACTGAAGCTTTCTTT.